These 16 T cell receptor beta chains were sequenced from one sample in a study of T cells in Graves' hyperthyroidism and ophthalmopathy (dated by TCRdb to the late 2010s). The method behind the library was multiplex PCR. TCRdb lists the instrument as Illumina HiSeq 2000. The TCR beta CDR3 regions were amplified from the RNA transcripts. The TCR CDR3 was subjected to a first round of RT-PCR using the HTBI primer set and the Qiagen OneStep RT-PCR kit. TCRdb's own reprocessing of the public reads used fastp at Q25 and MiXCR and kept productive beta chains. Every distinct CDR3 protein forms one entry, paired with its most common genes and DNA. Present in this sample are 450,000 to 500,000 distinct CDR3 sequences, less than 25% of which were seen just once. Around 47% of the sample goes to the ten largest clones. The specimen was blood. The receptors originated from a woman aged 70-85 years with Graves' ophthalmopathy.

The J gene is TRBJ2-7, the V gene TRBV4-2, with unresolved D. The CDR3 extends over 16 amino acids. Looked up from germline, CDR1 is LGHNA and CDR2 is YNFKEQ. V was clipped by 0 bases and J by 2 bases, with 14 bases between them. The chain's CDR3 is CASSQDSTAVTYEQYF. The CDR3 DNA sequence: TGTGCCAGCAGCCAAGATAGTACGGCAGTTACCTACGAGCAGTACTTC.

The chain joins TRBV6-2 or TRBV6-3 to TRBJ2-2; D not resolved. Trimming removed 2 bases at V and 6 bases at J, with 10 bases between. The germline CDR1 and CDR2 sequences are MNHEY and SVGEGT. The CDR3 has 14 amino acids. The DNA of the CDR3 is TGTGCCAGCAGTTACATACGGGTTGCCGGGGAGCTGTTTTTT. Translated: CASSYIRVAGELFF.

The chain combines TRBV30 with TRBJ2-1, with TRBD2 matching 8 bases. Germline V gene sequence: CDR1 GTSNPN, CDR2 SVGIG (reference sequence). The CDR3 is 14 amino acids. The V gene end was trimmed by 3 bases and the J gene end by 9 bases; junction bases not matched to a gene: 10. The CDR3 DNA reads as TGTGCCTGGAGCGGGGCTAGCGGGTCGGTTGAGCAGTTCTTC. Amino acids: CAWSGASGSVEQFF.

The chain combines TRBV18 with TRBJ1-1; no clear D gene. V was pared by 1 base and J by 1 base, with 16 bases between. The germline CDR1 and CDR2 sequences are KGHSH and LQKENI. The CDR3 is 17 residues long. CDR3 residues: CASSPLGKQPPNTEAFF. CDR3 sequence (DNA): TGTGCCAGCTCACCACTCGGAAAACAACCACCGAACACTGAAGCTTTCTTT.

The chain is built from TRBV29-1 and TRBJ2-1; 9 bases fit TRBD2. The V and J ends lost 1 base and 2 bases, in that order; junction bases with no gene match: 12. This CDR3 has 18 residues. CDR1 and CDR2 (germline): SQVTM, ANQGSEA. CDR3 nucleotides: TGCAGCGTTGAAGGGGTAGCGGGAGCCCAGGGCCCCTACAATGAGCAGTTCTTC. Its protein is CSVEGVAGAQGPYNEQFF.

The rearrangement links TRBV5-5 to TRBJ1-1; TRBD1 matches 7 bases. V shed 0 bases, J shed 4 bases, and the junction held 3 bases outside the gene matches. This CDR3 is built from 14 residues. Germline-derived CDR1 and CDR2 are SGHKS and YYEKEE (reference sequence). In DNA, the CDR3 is TGTGCCAGCAGCTTGGCGCAGGGGGGCACTGAAGCTTTCTTT. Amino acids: CASSLAQGGTEAFF.

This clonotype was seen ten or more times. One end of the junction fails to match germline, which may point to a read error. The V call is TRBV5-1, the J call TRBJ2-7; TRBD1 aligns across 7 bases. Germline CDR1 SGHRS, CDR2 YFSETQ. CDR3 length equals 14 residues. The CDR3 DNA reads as TGTGCCAGCTCACCACGGGACAGATCCTACGAGCAGTACTTC. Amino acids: CASSPRDRSYEQYF.

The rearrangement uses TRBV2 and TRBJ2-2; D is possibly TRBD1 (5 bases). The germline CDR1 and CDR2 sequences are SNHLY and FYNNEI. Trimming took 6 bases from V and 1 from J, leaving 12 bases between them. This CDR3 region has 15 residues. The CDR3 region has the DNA TGTGCCAGCAGACAGGCCCCTATGAACACCGGGGAGCTGTTTTTT. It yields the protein CASRQAPMNTGELFF.

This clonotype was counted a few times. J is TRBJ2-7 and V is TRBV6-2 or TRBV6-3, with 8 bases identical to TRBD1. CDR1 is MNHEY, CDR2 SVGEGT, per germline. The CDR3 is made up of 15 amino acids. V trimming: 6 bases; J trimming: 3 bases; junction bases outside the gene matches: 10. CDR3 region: CASRNQGASFYEQYF. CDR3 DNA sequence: TGTGCCAGCAGAAACCAGGGGGCCTCATTCTACGAGCAGTACTTC.

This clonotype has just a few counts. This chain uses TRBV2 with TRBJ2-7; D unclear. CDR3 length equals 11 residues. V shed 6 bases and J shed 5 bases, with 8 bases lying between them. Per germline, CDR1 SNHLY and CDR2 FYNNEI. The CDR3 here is CASRLLNEQYF. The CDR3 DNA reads TGTGCCAGCAGACTACTAAACGAGCAGTACTTC.

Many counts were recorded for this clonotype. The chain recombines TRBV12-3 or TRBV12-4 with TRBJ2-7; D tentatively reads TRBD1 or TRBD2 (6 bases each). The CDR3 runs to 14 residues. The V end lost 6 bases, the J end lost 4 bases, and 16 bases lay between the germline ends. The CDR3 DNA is TGTGCCAGCAGCCCAGTGGGGGGCGGGTACGAGCAGTACTTC. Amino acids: CASSPVGGGYEQYF.

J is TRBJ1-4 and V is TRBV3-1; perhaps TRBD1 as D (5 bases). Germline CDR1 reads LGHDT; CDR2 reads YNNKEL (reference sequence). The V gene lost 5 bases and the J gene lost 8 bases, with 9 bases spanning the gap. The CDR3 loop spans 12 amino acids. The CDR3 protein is CASSRGREKLFF. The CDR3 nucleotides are TGTGCCAGCAGCAGGGGTCGAGAAAAACTGTTTTTT.

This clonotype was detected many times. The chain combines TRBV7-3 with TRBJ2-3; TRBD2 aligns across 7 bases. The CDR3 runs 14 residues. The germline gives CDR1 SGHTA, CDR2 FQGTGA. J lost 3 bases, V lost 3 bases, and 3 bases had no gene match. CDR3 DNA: TGTGCCAGCAGCTTCGGCGGGGGAACAGATACGCAGTATTTT. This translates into CASSFGGGTDTQYF.

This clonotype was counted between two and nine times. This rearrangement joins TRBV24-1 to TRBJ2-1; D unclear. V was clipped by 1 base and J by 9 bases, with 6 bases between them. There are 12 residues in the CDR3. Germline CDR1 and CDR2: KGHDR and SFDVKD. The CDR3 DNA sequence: TGTGCCACCAGTGATTTTGGCGGTGAGCAGTTCTTC. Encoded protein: CATSDFGGEQFF.

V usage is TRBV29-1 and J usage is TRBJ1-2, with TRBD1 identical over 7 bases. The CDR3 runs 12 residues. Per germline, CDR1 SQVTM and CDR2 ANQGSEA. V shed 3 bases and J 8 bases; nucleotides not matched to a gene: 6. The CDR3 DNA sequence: TGCAGCGTTGATACAGGGGTGGGGGGCTACACCTTC. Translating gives CSVDTGVGGYTF. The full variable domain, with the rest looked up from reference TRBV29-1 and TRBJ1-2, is SAVISQKPSRDICQRGTSLTIQCQVDSQVTMMFWYRQQPGQSLTLIATANQGSEATYESGFVIDKFPISRPNLTFSTLTVSNMSPEDSSIYLCSVDTGVGGYTFGSGTRLTVV.

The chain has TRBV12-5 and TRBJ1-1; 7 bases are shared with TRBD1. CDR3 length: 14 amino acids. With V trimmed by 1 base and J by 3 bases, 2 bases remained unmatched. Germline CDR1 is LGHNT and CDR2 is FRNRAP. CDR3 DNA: TGTGCTAGTGGTTTGGCCCAGGGGGACACTGAAGCTTTCTTT. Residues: CASGLAQGDTEAFF.